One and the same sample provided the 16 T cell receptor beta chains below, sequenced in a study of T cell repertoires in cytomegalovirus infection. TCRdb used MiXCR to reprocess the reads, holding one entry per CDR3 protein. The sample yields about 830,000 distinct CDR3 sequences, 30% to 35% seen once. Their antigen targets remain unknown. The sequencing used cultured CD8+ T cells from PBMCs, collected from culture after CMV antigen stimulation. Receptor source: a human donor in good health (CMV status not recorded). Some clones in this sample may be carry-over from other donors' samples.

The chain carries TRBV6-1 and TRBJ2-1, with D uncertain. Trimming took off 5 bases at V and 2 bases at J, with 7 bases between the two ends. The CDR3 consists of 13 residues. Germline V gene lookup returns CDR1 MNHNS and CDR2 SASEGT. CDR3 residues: CASSREPYNEQFF. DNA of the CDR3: TGTGCCAGCAGTAGGGAACCCTACAATGAGCAGTTCTTC.

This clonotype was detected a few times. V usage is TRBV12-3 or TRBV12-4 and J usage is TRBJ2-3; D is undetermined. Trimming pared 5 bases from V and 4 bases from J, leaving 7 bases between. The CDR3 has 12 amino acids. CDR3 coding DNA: TGTGCCAGCAGTGCCAGCCCAGATACGCAGTATTTT. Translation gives CASSASPDTQYF.

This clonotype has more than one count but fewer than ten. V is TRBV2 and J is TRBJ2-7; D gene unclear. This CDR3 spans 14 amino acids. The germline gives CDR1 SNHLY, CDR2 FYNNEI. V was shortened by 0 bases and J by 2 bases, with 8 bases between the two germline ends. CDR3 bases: TGTGCCAGCAGTGAAGCGAGAGTTCCCTACGAGCAGTACGTC. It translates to CASSEARVPYEQYV.

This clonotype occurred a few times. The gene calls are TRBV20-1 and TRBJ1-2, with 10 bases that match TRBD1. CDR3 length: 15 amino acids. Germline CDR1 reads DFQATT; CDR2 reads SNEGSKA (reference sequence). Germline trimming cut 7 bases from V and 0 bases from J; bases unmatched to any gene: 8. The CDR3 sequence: CSVRGTGDPNYGYTF. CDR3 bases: TGCAGTGTCAGGGGGACAGGGGACCCTAACTATGGCTACACCTTC.

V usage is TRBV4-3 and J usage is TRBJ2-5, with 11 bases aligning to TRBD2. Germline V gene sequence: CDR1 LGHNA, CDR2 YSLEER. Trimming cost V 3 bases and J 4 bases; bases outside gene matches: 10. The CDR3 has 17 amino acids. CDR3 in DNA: TGCGCCAGCAGCCAGTACTATAGCGGGGGGGCCGTAGAGACCCAGTACTTC. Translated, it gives CASSQYYSGGAVETQYF.

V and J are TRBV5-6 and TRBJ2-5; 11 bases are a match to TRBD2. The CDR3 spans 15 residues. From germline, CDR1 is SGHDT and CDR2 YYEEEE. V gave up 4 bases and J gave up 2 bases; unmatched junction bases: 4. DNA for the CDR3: TGTGCCAGCAGCGTGGGACTAGCGGTTCAAGAGACCCAGTACTTC. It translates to CASSVGLAVQETQYF.

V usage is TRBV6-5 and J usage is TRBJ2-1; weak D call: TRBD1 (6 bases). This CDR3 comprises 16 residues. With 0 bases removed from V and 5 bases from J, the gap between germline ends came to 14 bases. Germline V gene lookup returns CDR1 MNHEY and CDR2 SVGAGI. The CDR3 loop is CASSYSLWDTNNEQFF. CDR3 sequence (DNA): TGTGCCAGCAGTTACTCTTTGTGGGACACAAACAATGAGCAGTTCTTC.

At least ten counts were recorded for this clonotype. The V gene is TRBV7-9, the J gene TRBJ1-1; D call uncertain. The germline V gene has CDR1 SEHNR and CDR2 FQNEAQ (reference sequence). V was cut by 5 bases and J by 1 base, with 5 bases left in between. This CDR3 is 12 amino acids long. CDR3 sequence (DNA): TGTGCCAGCAGCCCTTCGAACACTGAAGCTTTCTTT. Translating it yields CASSPSNTEAFF.

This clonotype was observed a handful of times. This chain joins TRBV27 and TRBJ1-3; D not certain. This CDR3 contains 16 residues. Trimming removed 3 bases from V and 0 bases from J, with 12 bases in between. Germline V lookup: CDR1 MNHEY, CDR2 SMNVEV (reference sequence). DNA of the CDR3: TGTGCCAGCAGTTTCGGGCAGTTCGGCTCTGGAAACACCATATATTTT. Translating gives CASSFGQFGSGNTIYF.

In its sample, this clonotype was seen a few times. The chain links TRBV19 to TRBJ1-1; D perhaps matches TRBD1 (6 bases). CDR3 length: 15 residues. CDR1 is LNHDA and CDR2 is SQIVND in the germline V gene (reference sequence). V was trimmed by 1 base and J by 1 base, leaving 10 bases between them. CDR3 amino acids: CASSIGPGANTEAFF. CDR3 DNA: TGTGCCAGTAGTATAGGTCCAGGGGCGAACACTGAAGCTTTCTTT.

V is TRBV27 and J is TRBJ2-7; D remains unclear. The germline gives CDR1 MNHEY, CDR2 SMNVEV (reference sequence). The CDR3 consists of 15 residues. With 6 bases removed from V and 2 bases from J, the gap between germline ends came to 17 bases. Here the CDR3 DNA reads TGTGCCAGCAGCCTTACTACGGCCGATCCCTACGAGCAGTACTTC. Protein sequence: CASSLTTADPYEQYF.

The DNA of the CDR3 is TGCAGCGTTGTAATCAGGGGAATCTACAATGAGCAGTTCTTC. Translated: CSVVIRGIYNEQFF. J is TRBJ2-1 and V is TRBV29-1; TRBD1 is a possible D gene (6 bases). The germline CDR1 and CDR2 sequences are SQVTM and ANQGSEA. This CDR3 contains 14 residues. Trimming pared 4 bases from V and 3 bases from J, leaving 13 bases between.

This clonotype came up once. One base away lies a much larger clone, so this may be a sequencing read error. CDR3 in DNA: TGTGCCAGCAGTAGGACCCCTAGAGGTACAGATATGCAGTATTTT. This sequence encodes CASSRTPRGTDMQYF. The chain couples TRBV27 to TRBJ2-3; D is undetermined. This CDR3 is 15 amino acids long. CDR1 MNHEY and CDR2 SMNVEV come from the germline V gene (reference sequence).

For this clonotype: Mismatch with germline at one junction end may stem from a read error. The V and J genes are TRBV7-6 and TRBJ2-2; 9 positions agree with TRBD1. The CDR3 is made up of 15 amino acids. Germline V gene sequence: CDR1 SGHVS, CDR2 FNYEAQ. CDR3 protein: CASSSRQGVTGELFF. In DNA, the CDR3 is TGTGCTAGCAGCTCACGACAGGGGGTGACCGGGGAGCTGTTTTTT.

The CDR3 bases are TGTGCCAGTAGTATAGATCGCACCGGGGAGCTGTTTTTT. Encoded protein: CASSIDRTGELFF. This chain joins TRBV19 and TRBJ2-2, with D uncertain. The CDR3 covers 13 residues. In germline, CDR1 is LNHDA, CDR2 SQIVND (reference sequence). V gave up 0 bases and J gave up 4 bases, with 3 bases separating them.

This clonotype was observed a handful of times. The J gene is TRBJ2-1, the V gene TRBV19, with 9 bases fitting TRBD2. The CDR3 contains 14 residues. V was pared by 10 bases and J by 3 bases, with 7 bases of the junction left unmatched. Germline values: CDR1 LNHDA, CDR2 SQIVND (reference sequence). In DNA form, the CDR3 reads TGTGCCACCAGTAGCGGGGGAGACTACAATGAGCAGTTCTTC. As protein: CATSSGGDYNEQFF.